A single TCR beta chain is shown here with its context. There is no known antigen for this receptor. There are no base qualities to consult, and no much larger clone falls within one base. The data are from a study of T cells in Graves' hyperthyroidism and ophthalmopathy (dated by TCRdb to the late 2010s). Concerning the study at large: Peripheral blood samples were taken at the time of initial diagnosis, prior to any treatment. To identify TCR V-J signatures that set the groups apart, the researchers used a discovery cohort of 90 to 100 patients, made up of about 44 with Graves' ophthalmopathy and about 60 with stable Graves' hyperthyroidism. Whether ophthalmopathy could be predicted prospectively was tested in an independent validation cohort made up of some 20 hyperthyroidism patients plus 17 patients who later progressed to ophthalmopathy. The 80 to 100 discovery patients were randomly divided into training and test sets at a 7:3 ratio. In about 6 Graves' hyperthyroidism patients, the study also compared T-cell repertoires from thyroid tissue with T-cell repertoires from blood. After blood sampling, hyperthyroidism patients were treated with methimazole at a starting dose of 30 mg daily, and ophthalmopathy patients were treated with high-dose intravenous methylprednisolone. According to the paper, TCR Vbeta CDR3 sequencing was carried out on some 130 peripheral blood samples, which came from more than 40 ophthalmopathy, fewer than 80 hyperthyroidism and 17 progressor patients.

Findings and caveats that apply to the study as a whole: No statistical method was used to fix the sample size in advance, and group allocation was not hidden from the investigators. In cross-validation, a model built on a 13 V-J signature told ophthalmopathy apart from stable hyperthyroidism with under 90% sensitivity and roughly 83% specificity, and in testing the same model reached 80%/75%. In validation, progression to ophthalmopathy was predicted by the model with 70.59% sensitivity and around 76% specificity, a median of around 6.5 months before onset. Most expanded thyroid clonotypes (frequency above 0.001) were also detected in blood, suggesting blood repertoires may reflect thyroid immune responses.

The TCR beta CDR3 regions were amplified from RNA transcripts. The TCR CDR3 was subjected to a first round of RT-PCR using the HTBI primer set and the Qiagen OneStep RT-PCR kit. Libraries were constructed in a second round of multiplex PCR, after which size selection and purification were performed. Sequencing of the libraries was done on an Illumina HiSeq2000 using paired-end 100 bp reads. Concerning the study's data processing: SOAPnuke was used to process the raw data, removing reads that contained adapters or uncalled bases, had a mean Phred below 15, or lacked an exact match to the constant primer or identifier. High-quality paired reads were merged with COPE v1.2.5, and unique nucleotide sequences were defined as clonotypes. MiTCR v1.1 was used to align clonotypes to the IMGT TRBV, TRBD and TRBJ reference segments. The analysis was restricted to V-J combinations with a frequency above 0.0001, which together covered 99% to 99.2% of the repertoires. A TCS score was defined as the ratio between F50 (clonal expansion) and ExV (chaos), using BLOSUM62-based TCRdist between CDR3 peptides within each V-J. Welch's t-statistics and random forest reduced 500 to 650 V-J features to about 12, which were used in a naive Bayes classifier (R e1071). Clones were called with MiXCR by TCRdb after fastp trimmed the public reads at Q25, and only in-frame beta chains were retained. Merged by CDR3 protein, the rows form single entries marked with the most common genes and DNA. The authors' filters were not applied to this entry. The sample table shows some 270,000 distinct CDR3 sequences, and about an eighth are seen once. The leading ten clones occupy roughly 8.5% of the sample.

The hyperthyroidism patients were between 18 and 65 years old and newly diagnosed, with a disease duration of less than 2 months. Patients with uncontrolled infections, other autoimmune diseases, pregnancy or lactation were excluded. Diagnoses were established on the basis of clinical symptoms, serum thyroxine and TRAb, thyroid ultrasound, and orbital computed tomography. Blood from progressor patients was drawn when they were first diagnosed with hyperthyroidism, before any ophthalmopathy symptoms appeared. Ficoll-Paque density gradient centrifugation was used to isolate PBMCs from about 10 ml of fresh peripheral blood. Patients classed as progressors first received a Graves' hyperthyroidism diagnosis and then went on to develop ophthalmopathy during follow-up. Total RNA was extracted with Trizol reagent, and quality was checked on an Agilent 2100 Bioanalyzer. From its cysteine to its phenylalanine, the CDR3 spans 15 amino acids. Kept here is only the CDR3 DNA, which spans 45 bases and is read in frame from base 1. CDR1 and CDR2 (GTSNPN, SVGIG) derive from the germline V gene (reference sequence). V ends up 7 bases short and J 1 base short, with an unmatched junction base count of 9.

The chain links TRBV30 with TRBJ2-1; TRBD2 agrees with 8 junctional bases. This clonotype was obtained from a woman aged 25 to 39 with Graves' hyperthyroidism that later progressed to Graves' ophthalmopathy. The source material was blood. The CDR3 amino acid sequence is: CASRASGLSYNEQFF. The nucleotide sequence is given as TGTGCCTCCCGGGCTAGCGGGCTATCCTACAATGAGCAGTTCTTC.